This T cell receptor beta chain comes out of a study of T cells in Graves' hyperthyroidism and ophthalmopathy. Trimming removed 2 bases from V and 0 bases from J, with 17 bases in between. The CDR3 contains 17 residues. Germline V lookup: CDR1 SGHTA, CDR2 FQGNSA. There were TCR beta CDR3 regions amplified from RNA transcripts. Carried out on the TCR CDR3, a first-round RT-PCR used the HTBI primer set. A single record per CDR3 protein comes from TCRdb applying MiXCR to the multiplex PCR reads. The table lists under 450,000 distinct CDR3 sequences, less than 20% of them singletons. There are many counts of this clonotype.

The receptor was derived from a woman aged 18-29 years with Graves' hyperthyroidism. The V gene is TRBV7-2, the J gene TRBJ2-7; D possibly matches TRBD1 or TRBD2 (5 bases each). Sequenced sample: blood. In DNA, the CDR3 is TGTGCCAGCAGCTTATCCACCTACCGGGACGTCTCCTACGAGCAGTACTTC. It specifies CASSLSTYRDVSYEQYF.